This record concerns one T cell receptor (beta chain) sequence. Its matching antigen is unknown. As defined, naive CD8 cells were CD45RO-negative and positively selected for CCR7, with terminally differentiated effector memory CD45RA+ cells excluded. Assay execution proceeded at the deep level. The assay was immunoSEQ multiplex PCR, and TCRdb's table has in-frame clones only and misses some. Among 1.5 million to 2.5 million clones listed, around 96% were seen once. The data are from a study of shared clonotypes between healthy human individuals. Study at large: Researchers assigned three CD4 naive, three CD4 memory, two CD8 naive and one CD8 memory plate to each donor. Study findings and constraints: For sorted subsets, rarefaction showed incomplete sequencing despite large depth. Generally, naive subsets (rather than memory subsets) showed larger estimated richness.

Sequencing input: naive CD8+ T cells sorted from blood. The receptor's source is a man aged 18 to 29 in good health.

The CDR3 DNA is TGTGCCAGCAGTAAAGAAACTGGACGGTACTCCTACGAGCAGTACTTC. Translating gives CASSKETGRYSYEQYF. The chain links TRBV6-6 to TRBJ2-7; D call uncertain. V lost 5 bases and J 0 bases, leaving 17 bases between the germline ends. The CDR3 contains 16 residues. CDR1 is MNHNY and CDR2 is SVGAGI in the germline V gene (reference sequence).